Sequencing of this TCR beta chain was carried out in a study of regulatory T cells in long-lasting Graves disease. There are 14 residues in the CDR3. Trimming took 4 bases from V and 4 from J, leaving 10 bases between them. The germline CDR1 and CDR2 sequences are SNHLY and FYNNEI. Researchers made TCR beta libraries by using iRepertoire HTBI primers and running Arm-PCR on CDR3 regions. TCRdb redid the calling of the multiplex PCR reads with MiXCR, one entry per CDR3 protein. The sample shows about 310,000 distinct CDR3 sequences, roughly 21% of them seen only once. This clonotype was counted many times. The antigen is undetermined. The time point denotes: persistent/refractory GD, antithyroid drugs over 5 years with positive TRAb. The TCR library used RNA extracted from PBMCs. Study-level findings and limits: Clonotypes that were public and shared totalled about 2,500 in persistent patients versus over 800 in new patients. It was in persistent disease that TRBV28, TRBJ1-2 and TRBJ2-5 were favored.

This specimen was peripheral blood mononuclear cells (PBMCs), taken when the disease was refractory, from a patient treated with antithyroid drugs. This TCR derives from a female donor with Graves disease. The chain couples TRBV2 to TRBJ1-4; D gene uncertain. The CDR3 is CASSGWERNEKLFF. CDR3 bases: TGTGCCAGCAGTGGTTGGGAACGTAATGAAAAACTGTTTTTT.